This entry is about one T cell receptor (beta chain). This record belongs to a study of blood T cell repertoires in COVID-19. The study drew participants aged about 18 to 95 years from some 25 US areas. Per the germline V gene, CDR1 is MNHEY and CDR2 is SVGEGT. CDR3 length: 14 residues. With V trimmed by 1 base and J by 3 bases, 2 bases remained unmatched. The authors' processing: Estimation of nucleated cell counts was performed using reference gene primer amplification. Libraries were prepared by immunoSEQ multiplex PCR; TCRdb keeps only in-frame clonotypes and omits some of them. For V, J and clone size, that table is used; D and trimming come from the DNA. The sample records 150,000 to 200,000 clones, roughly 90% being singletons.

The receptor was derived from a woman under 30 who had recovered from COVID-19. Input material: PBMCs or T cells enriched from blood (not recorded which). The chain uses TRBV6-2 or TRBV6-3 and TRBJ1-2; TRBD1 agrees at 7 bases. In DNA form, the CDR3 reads TGTGCCAGCAGTTACTTTGACAGGGACTATGGCTACACCTTC. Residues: CASSYFDRDYGYTF.